This TCR beta chain was found in a study of OX40 agonist ivuxolimab in advanced cancers. The overall study: The diagnoses of dose-escalation patients were hepatocellular carcinoma, melanoma, renal cell or head and neck cancer. Partial responses were achieved by three patients, of whom one had hepatocellular carcinoma and two had cutaneous melanoma.

Using immunoSEQ multiplex PCR, the repertoire was profiled, and TCRdb retains in-frame clones only, with some absent. Of around 76,000 clones in the sample, about 89% are singletons; the top ten hold about an eighth. The CDR3 totals 15 residues. Germline V CDR1 and CDR2: MNHNY, SVGAGI (reference sequence). The V and J ends lost 8 bases and 0 bases respectively, with 14 bases between them. This clone was recorded a few times. Its specificity is unknown. Notes on the study in general: Circulating CD4+ and CD8+ T cells showed clonal expansion by week 6 at 0.1 to 3.0 mg/kg. Fewer expanded clones were found on average in CD4+ than in CD8+ T cells.

V is TRBV6-6 and J is TRBJ1-5, with a possible D match to TRBD1 (6 bases). The specimen comprised CD4+ or CD8+ T cells sorted from blood, sampled in a trial of the OX40 agonist ivuxolimab. This TCR derives from an adult with an advanced solid tumor such as melanoma, head and neck, liver or kidney cancer. CDR3 DNA sequence: TGTGCCAGCGTCAGGGGAGACAATAGCAATCAGCCCCAGCATTTT. It encodes CASVRGDNSNQPQHF.